These 18 T cell receptor beta chains share one sample of origin, sequenced in a study of cytomegalovirus exposure and HLA in healthy donors. This PCR relied on a set of 60 Vbeta primers and 13 Jbeta primers. Libraries were prepared by immunoSEQ multiplex PCR; TCRdb keeps only in-frame clonotypes and omits some of them. The specimen's table records some 110,000 clones. The specimen was PBMCs. The receptors stem from a man between 35 and 55 years old in good health and CMV-seropositive.

The genes are TRBV4-3 and TRBJ2-7; 7 nucleotides align to TRBD2. The CDR3 is made up of 17 amino acids. Germline loops: CDR1 LGHNA, CDR2 YSLEER. The ends lost 4 bases at V and 7 bases at J; junction bases unmatched: 19. The CDR3 reads CASSRSPGASGVWEQYF. Written as DNA, the CDR3 is TGCGCCAGCAGCCGGAGCCCTGGGGCTAGCGGTGTATGGGAGCAGTACTTC.

The chain is built from TRBV7-9 and TRBJ2-3; D gene unclear. The ends were cut back, 5 bases at V and 3 bases at J, with 6 bases in the middle. The CDR3 spans 12 residues. Germline V gives CDR1 SEHNR, CDR2 FQNEAQ (reference sequence). The CDR3 DNA sequence: TGTGCCAGCAGCGTCGGGACAGATACGCAGTATTTT. This gives the protein CASSVGTDTQYF.

Of note for this clone: A junction end diverges from the germline sequence, so it may reflect a read error. The V gene is TRBV4-3, the J gene TRBJ1-1, with TRBD1 matching over 7 bases. CDR1 and CDR2 (germline): LGHNA, YSLEER. This CDR3 spans 15 amino acids. CDR3 coding DNA: TGCGCCAGCAGCCAAGAGGGGACAGTCAACACTGAGGCTTTCTTT. This codes for CASSQEGTVNTEAFF.

The chain has TRBV21-1 and TRBJ2-7; TRBD1 is the table's D call and was not checked against the DNA. TRBV21-1 is designated a pseudogene. CDR3 length: 14 amino acids. CDR3 nucleotides: TGTGCCACCACTCTTAGCAGCCCTCAGGGGGAGCAGTACTTC. It is translated as CATTLSSPQGEQYF.

The rearrangement joins TRBV5-1 to TRBJ1-2, with D possibly being TRBD1 (6 bases). V was cut by 0 bases and J by 4 bases, with 13 bases left in between. The CDR3 consists of 15 residues. CDR1 and CDR2 (germline): SGHRS, YFSETQ. The CDR3 loop reads CASSLEGVPTYGYTF. CDR3 bases: TGCGCCAGCAGCTTGGAGGGGGTGCCCACCTATGGCTACACCTTC.

The chain uses TRBV5-1 and TRBJ1-1; unclear D gene. This CDR3 comprises 14 residues. V lost 1 base and J lost 1, with 8 bases in between. CDR1 is SGHRS, CDR2 YFSETQ, per germline. This CDR3 reads CASSLYPGNTEAFF. DNA for the CDR3: TGCGCCAGCAGCTTGTACCCCGGGAACACTGAAGCTTTCTTT.

The V gene is TRBV9, the J gene TRBJ1-2; 8 positions match TRBD1. Germline-derived CDR1 and CDR2 are SGDLS and YYNGEE. The CDR3 is 13 amino acids. With 4 bases clipped from V and 8 bases from J, the junction kept 7 bases outside the gene matches. The CDR3 sequence: CASSSGGIGGYTF. CDR3 DNA: TGTGCCAGCAGCTCAGGGGGCATTGGGGGCTACACCTTC.

This chain connects TRBV5-1 to TRBJ2-7; TRBD2 might be the D (5 bases). The CDR3 totals 15 residues. Trimming stripped 1 base from V and 0 bases from J, with 11 bases between. Per germline, CDR1 SGHRS and CDR2 YFSETQ. The CDR3 sequence is CASSLPGRNSYEQYF. The CDR3 coding sequence is TGCGCCAGCAGCTTGCCGGGAAGGAACTCCTACGAGCAGTACTTC.

The chain recombines TRBV27 with TRBJ2-1; 12 positions match TRBD2. This CDR3 is built from 16 residues. J lost 4 bases, V lost 5 bases, and 6 bases had no gene match. Germline lookup yields CDR1 MNHEY and CDR2 SMNVEV (reference sequence). The DNA of the CDR3 is TGTGCCAGCAGTCCCCTAGCGGGAGGGCCTTACAATGAGCAGTTCTTC. Translated: CASSPLAGGPYNEQFF.

The rearrangement uses TRBV10-1 and TRBJ2-3; 8 nucleotides line up with TRBD1. CDR1 and CDR2 (germline): WNHNN, SYGVQD (reference sequence). The J segment lost 6 bases and the V segment lost 0 bases, leaving 8 bases of the junction unmatched. This CDR3 region has 16 residues. The CDR3 sequence is CASSESGTGGWDTQYF. CDR3 DNA: TGCGCCAGCAGTGAGTCAGGGACAGGAGGATGGGATACGCAGTATTTT.

V and J are TRBV7-9 and TRBJ2-7; D possibly corresponds to TRBD1 (6 bases). The V gene's germline CDR1 is SEHNR and CDR2 FQNEAQ (reference sequence). This CDR3 spans 14 amino acids. The V and J ends lost 2 bases and 2 bases respectively, with 10 bases between them. This chain's CDR3 is CASSLTGTTYEQYF. The CDR3 region has the DNA TGTGCCAGCAGCTTAACTGGGACAACCTACGAGCAGTACTTC.

The rearrangement uses TRBV7-8 and TRBJ2-3; 7 bases map to TRBD2. Germline V CDR1 and CDR2: SGHVS, FQNEAQ. This CDR3 comprises 18 residues. With 2 bases clipped from V and 0 bases from J, the junction kept 11 bases outside the gene matches. The CDR3: CASSLLWGLSLSTDTQYF. The CDR3 region has the DNA TGTGCCAGCAGCTTACTCTGGGGACTAAGTTTGAGCACAGATACGCAGTATTTT.

The rearrangement uses TRBV10-1 and TRBJ1-2, with D perhaps TRBD1 (6 bases). Germline loops: CDR1 WNHNN, CDR2 SYGVQD (reference sequence). Trimming removed 10 bases at V and 0 bases at J, with 12 bases between. CDR3 length equals 13 residues. The CDR3 DNA sequence: TGCGCCACCTCAACAGGGACTAACTATGGCTACACCTTC. This sequence encodes CATSTGTNYGYTF.

This chain connects TRBV7-6 to TRBJ2-7; 10 bases align to TRBD2. The CDR3 covers 14 residues. Unmatched junction bases numbered 4, after V lost 5 bases and J lost 3 bases. CDR1 SGHVS and CDR2 FNYEAQ come from the germline V gene. This chain's CDR3 is CASSRGTSDYEQYF. In nucleotides, the CDR3 is TGTGCCAGCAGCCGCGGGACTAGCGACTACGAGCAGTACTTC.

The chain carries TRBV7-3 and TRBJ2-1, with 14 bases matching TRBD2. CDR1 and CDR2 from the germline V gene are SGHTA and FQGTGA. J lost 4 bases, V lost 5 bases, and 7 bases had no gene match. The CDR3 is made up of 17 amino acids. CDR3 bases: TGTGCCAGCAGCAAAGGGACTAGCGGGAGTGTATACAATGAGCAGTTCTTC. As protein: CASSKGTSGSVYNEQFF.

The V and J genes are TRBV27 and TRBJ1-5; possible D gene TRBD1, 6 bases. The CDR3 consists of 13 residues. V lost 2 bases and J 5 bases, leaving 7 bases between the germline ends. Germline CDR1 MNHEY, CDR2 SMNVEV (reference sequence). The CDR3 loop reads CASSLGGYQPQHF. In nucleotides, the CDR3 is TGTGCCAGCAGTTTAGGGGGCTATCAGCCCCAGCATTTT.

The chain joins TRBV4-1 to TRBJ2-1; weak D call: TRBD2 (6 bases). V was trimmed by 2 bases and J by 7 bases, leaving 15 bases between them. CDR1 is MGHRA and CDR2 is YSYEKL in the germline V gene. There are 15 residues in the CDR3. The CDR3 coding sequence is TGCGCCAGCAGCCAAAGGGAGGCGGCTAAGAATGAGCAGTTCTTC. It encodes CASSQREAAKNEQFF.

This chain uses TRBV2 with TRBJ1-5; D is ambiguous. The length of the CDR3 is 15 residues. CDR1 and CDR2 (germline): SNHLY, FYNNEI. The germline V and J ends were trimmed by 7 bases and 0 bases, with 13 bases remaining between them. The chain's CDR3 is CASKEIGDSNQPQHF. Here the CDR3 DNA reads TGTGCCAGCAAGGAGATCGGGGATAGCAATCAGCCCCAGCATTTT.